The 28 T cell receptor beta chains in this list originate from one sample, sequenced in a study of radiation and T cells in renal cell carcinoma. The sample's time point: baseline pretreatment blood. Noted treatment: 15 Gy SBRT to primary tumor, nephrectomy 4 weeks later. The data were produced by immunoSEQ multiplex PCR, yet TCRdb's version contains in-frame clones alone and is incomplete. In the table there are about 59,000 clones, approximately 80% of which are singletons. Specimen: blood, collected from a patient whose treatment included radiotherapy and nephrectomy. The receptors originated from a man aged 55 to 69 with renal cell carcinoma.

The chain links TRBV19 to TRBJ1-3, with 9 positions matching TRBD1. CDR1 and CDR2 from the germline V gene are LNHDA and SQIVND (reference sequence). This CDR3 is 15 amino acids long. With 5 bases clipped from V and 2 bases from J, the junction kept 4 bases outside the gene matches. The CDR3 nucleotides are TGTGCCAGTAGTCTTCGGACAGGGGCTGGAAACACCATATATTTT. Residues: CASSLRTGAGNTIYF. Variable domain in full (rest from reference TRBV19 and TRBJ1-3): DGGITQSPKYLFRKEGQNVTLSCEQNLNHDAMYWYRQDPGQGLRLIYYSQIVNDFQKGDIAEGYSVSREKKESFPLTVTSAQKNPTAFYLCASSLRTGAGNTIYFGEGSWLTVV.

CDR3 residues: CASSQTRDSKETQYF. CDR3 DNA sequence: TGCGCCAGCAGCCAGACCCGGGACAGCAAAGAGACCCAGTACTTC. The J gene is TRBJ2-5, the V gene TRBV4-1, with 7 bases fitting TRBD1. Germline CDR1 reads MGHRA; CDR2 reads YSYEKL. CDR3 length: 15 residues. V lost 3 bases and J lost 3; bases outside the gene matches: 7.

The V and J genes are TRBV5-6 and TRBJ2-2, with 12 bases that match TRBD2. Per germline, CDR1 SGHDT and CDR2 YYEEEE. CDR3 length equals 16 residues. V trimming: 0 bases; J trimming: 4 bases; junction bases outside the gene matches: 1. CDR3 amino acids: CASSLELAGGTGELFF. DNA for the CDR3: TGTGCCAGCAGCTTGGAACTAGCGGGGGGCACCGGGGAGCTGTTTTTT.

Only a few counts were recorded for this clone. The chain combines TRBV30 with TRBJ1-2; no definite D call. Germline CDR1 and CDR2: GTSNPN and SVGIG (reference sequence). The CDR3 has 12 amino acids. V dropped 4 bases and J dropped 6 bases, with 12 bases sitting between them. CDR3 bases: TGTGCCTGGATAACCCCGGTGGATGGCTACACCTTC. Translated, it gives CAWITPVDGYTF.

This chain joins TRBV6-5 and TRBJ1-4, with 8 bases that match TRBD1. This CDR3 is built from 16 residues. Germline V gene lookup returns CDR1 MNHEY and CDR2 SVGAGI. J was trimmed by 4 bases and V by 4 bases; bases with no gene match: 8. The CDR3, as DNA: TGTGCCAGCAGTTTGCTTATGACAGGGGTTAATGAAAAACTGTTTTTT. Amino acid sequence: CASSLLMTGVNEKLFF.

This chain links TRBV7-9 with TRBJ2-5; 7 bases align to TRBD2. CDR1 and CDR2 (germline): SEHNR, FQNEAQ (reference sequence). The CDR3 is made up of 14 amino acids. V was pared by 5 bases and J by 4 bases, with 7 bases of the junction left unmatched. The chain's CDR3 is CASSADGTTETQYF. The CDR3 DNA is TGTGCCAGCAGCGCAGACGGGACTACAGAGACCCAGTACTTC.

To note about this clone: One end of the junction fails to match germline, which may point to a read error. The identical CDR3 is also encoded by other nucleotide sequences in the sample. This rearrangement joins TRBV14 to TRBJ1-5; D is undetermined. Germline CDR1 and CDR2: SGHDN and FVKESK. CDR3 length: 17 amino acids. CDR3 sequence reads: CASSQVHVDTSQQPQHF. The CDR3 nucleotides read TGTGCCAGCAGCCAAGTCCACGTGGATACCTCCCAACAGCCCCAGCACTTT.

Comments on this clone: Within the sample, other DNA sequences also encode this same CDR3. The rearrangement uses TRBV19 and TRBJ1-3; 11 bases fit TRBD1. This CDR3 comprises 17 residues. CDR1 and CDR2 (germline): LNHDA, SQIVND (reference sequence). Trimming cost V 5 bases and J 3 bases; bases outside gene matches: 9. CDR3 bases: TGTGCCAGTAGTTTATCAGGACAGGGGGCGAGTGGAAACACCATATATTTT. It translates to CASSLSGQGASGNTIYF.

V gene TRBV9 combines with J gene TRBJ2-3; D is unclear. The germline V gene encodes CDR1 SGDLS and CDR2 YYNGEE. CDR3 length equals 15 residues. V was shortened by 0 bases and J by 1 base, with 9 bases between the two germline ends. In nucleotides, the CDR3 is TGTGCCAGCAGCGTAGACCAACCAGGCACAGATACGCAGTATTTT. It yields the protein CASSVDQPGTDTQYF.

J is TRBJ1-2 and V is TRBV19; D is unclear. This CDR3 region has 13 residues. The germline V gene encodes CDR1 LNHDA and CDR2 SQIVND (reference sequence). Between the trimmed V and J ends, which lost 6 bases and 2 bases, there was a span of 10 bases. The CDR3 protein is CASRPTANYGYTF. CDR3 nucleotide sequence: TGTGCCAGTAGACCGACGGCGAACTATGGCTACACCTTC.

This clone was counted once. The chain has TRBV5-1 and TRBJ1-2, with a tentative D call TRBD1 (5 bases). V was clipped by 5 bases and J by 2 bases, with 7 bases between them. This CDR3 has 12 amino acids. Germline V lookup: CDR1 SGHRS, CDR2 YFSETQ. CDR3 sequence (DNA): TGCGCCAGCAGGACAGAGAACTATGGCTACACCTTC. Translating it yields CASRTENYGYTF.

This chain uses TRBV6-1 with TRBJ1-2, with D perhaps matching TRBD1 (6 bases). In germline, CDR1 is MNHNS, CDR2 SASEGT. The CDR3 contains 13 residues. V gave up 6 bases and J gave up 2 bases, with 10 bases separating them. CDR3: CASRGDINYGYTF. The CDR3 DNA reads TGTGCCAGCAGGGGGGACATCAACTATGGCTACACCTTC.

The rearrangement uses TRBV30 and TRBJ2-5, with a weak D call TRBD1 (6 bases). Germline loops: CDR1 GTSNPN, CDR2 SVGIG (reference sequence). The CDR3 is made up of 13 amino acids. Trimming took off 2 bases at V and 4 bases at J, with 11 bases between the two ends. The CDR3 nucleotides are TGTGCCTGGAGTTCGCCAGGGGTAGAGACCCAGTACTTC. Its translation is CAWSSPGVETQYF.

The V gene is TRBV5-1, the J gene TRBJ1-1; maybe TRBD1 (6 bases). Looked up from germline, CDR1 is SGHRS and CDR2 is YFSETQ. V was trimmed by 3 bases and J by 4 bases, leaving 16 bases between them. This CDR3 comprises 15 residues. The CDR3 DNA is TGCGCCAGCAGCTCGGGGGGCAGGGAGACCACTGAAGCTTTCTTT. Protein product: CASSSGGRETTEAFF.

The chain carries TRBV30 and TRBJ1-2, with D possibly being TRBD1 (5 bases). V was pared by 3 bases and J by 4 bases, with 18 bases between. Germline assignment: CDR1 GTSNPN and CDR2 SVGIG (reference sequence). The CDR3 consists of 15 residues. The CDR3 bases are TGTGCCTGGAGCGACCGGGGCCTGGGGTTCTATGGCTACACCTTC. This encodes CAWSDRGLGFYGYTF.

V usage is TRBV28 and J usage is TRBJ1-1; D call uncertain. This CDR3 is built from 13 residues. Germline assignment: CDR1 MDHEN and CDR2 SYDVKM. V was clipped by 7 bases and J by 6 bases, with 15 bases between them. DNA for the CDR3: TGTGCCAGCACCCTAAGGCGGGGTGCTGAAGCTTTCTTT. As protein: CASTLRRGAEAFF.

The sample holds a few counts of this clone. The chain carries TRBV4-1 and TRBJ2-4; possibly TRBD1 or TRBD2 for D (5 bases each). The CDR3 has 16 residues. CDR1 is MGHRA, CDR2 YSYEKL, per germline. Between the trimmed V and J ends, which lost 0 bases and 8 bases, there was a span of 17 bases. The CDR3 reads CASSQEVLWQGDIQYF. In DNA form, the CDR3 reads TGCGCCAGCAGCCAAGAAGTATTATGGCAGGGAGACATTCAGTACTTC.

CDR3 sequence reads: CASSTRGHGTQYF. The CDR3 region has the DNA TGTGCCAGTAGTACCAGGGGGCATGGGACCCAGTACTTC. The gene calls are TRBV19 and TRBJ2-5, with TRBD1 matching over 8 bases. CDR3 length equals 13 residues. V trimming: 4 bases; J trimming: 7 bases; junction bases outside the gene matches: 5. Germline V CDR1 and CDR2: LNHDA, SQIVND (reference sequence). Full variable domain (remainder filled in from reference TRBV19 and TRBJ2-5): DGGITQSPKYLFRKEGQNVTLSCEQNLNHDAMYWYRQDPGQGLRLIYYSQIVNDFQKGDIAEGYSVSREKKESFPLTVTSAQKNPTAFYLCASSTRGHGTQYFGPGTRLLVL.

The chain employs TRBV5-1 and TRBJ2-7; 9 bases agree with TRBD1. J was trimmed by 0 bases and V by 3 bases; bases with no gene match: 1. Germline V gene sequence: CDR1 SGHRS, CDR2 YFSETQ. The CDR3 runs to 14 residues. The CDR3 loop reads CASSWTGDSYEQYF. The CDR3 DNA sequence: TGCGCCAGCAGCTGGACAGGGGACTCCTACGAGCAGTACTTC.

The chain is built from TRBV19 and TRBJ2-1; tentatively, D is TRBD1 or TRBD2 (6 bases each). This CDR3 has 15 residues. V lost 2 bases to trimming and J lost 10 bases, with 18 bases between them. Germline CDR1 and CDR2: LNHDA and SQIVND (reference sequence). The CDR3 bases are TGTGCCAGTAGTATAACATCGGGGGCAAAGCGAGAGCAGTTCTTC. Amino acid sequence: CASSITSGAKREQFF.

The CDR3 region has the DNA TGTGCCAGCAGCACCAGCAAAGGGCGGGAGGTCCACGTC. Protein product: CASSTSKGREVHV. The chain links TRBV7-6 to TRBJ2-7, with TRBD2 matching over 8 bases. CDR1 is SGHVS and CDR2 is FNYEAQ in the germline V gene. This CDR3 has 13 amino acids.

This clone is medium-sized within its sample. CDR3 residues: CATGRGGGYNEQFF. DNA for the CDR3: TGTGCCACCGGGAGAGGCGGGGGATACAATGAGCAGTTCTTC. The chain carries TRBV30 and TRBJ2-1, with 7 positions matching TRBD2. The J segment lost 4 bases and the V segment lost 8 bases, leaving 11 bases of the junction unmatched. Germline values: CDR1 GTSNPN, CDR2 SVGIG (reference sequence). The CDR3 extends over 14 amino acids. The full variable domain, its missing parts supplied by reference TRBV30 and TRBJ2-1, is SQTIHQWPATLVQPVGSPLSLECTVEGTSNPNLYWYRQAAGRGLQLLFYSVGIGQISSEVPQNLSASRPQDRQFILSSKKLLLSDSGFYLCATGRGGGYNEQFFGPGTRLTVL.

The rearrangement uses TRBV6-5 and TRBJ1-5, with 10 bases matching TRBD1. Germline V gene lookup returns CDR1 MNHEY and CDR2 SVGAGI. The CDR3 totals 14 residues. V was pared by 5 bases and J by 5 bases, with 3 bases of the junction left unmatched. This CDR3 is CASSRGQGYQPQHF. CDR3 sequence (DNA): TGTGCCAGCAGTCGGGGACAGGGGTATCAGCCCCAGCATTTT.

This clone was found once. The chain links TRBV6-1 to TRBJ1-4; maybe TRBD1 (5 bases). Trimming shortened V by 2 bases and J by 7 bases, and 11 bases separated the two germline ends. The germline V gene has CDR1 MNHNS and CDR2 SASEGT. The length of the CDR3 is 14 residues. CDR3 coding DNA: TGTGCCAGCAGTGAAAGGGACTTCTCTGAAAAACTGTTTTTT. The encoded protein is CASSERDFSEKLFF.

The chain carries TRBV5-1 and TRBJ1-5; 7 bases are a match to TRBD1. In germline, CDR1 is SGHRS, CDR2 YFSETQ. Trimming removed 4 bases from V and 6 bases from J; junction bases left unmatched: 10. CDR3 length: 15 amino acids. The CDR3 here is CASSPTGLSSQPQHF. In nucleotides, the CDR3 is TGCGCCAGCAGCCCGACAGGGCTCAGTAGTCAGCCCCAGCATTTT.

The chain recombines TRBV6-1 with TRBJ1-1; D gene uncertain. There are 13 residues in the CDR3. The V and J ends lost 2 bases and 1 base respectively, with 5 bases between them. Germline V lookup: CDR1 MNHNS, CDR2 SASEGT. CDR3 in amino acids: CASSEYRNTEAFF. The CDR3, as DNA: TGTGCCAGCAGTGAATATAGGAACACTGAAGCTTTCTTT.

The chain couples TRBV11-2 to TRBJ2-5; TRBD1 matches 11 bases. J gave up 5 bases and V 4 bases, and 9 bases lay outside the gene matches. In germline, CDR1 is SGHAT, CDR2 FQNNGV. The length of the CDR3 is 16 residues. In nucleotides, the CDR3 is TGTGCCAGCAGCTCTAAAGGGACAGGGGGTAGGGAGACCCAGTACTTC. This gives the protein CASSSKGTGGRETQYF. The variable domain in full, completed from reference TRBV11-2 and TRBJ2-5, reads EAGVAQSPRYKIIEKRQSVAFWCNPISGHATLYWYQQILGQGPKLLIQFQNNGVVDDSQLPKDRFSAERLKGVDSTLKIQPAKLEDSAVYLCASSSKGTGGRETQYFGPGTRLLVL.

The chain uses TRBV18 and TRBJ1-1; TRBD1 aligns across 9 bases. The CDR3 is made up of 15 amino acids. Germline-derived CDR1 and CDR2 are KGHSH and LQKENI. Germline trimming cut 3 bases from V and 0 bases from J; bases unmatched to any gene: 2. CDR3 in amino acids: CASSPWDRVNTEAFF. CDR3 in DNA: TGTGCCAGCTCACCCTGGGACAGGGTGAACACTGAAGCTTTCTTT.